Shown below are 12 T cell receptor beta chains from a single sample sequenced in a study of T cell changes during pregnancy in multiple sclerosis. Here immunoSEQ multiplex PCR was the method, and the copy in TCRdb shows in-frame clones only, minus some. The repertoire has tens of thousands of clones, 85% to 95% of them found once; the top ten carry approximately 2.1%. Sequencing was performed on peripheral blood, taken before pregnancy. Receptor source: a female donor with multiple sclerosis, enrolled in a pregnancy study.

CDR3 amino acids: CASSQDLAGGRYTGELFF. The CDR3 nucleotides read TGCGCCAGCAGCCAAGATCTAGCGGGAGGGCGCTACACCGGGGAGCTGTTTTTT. The V call is TRBV4-3, the J call TRBJ2-2, with 12 bases fitting TRBD2. CDR3 length equals 18 residues. The germline CDR1 and CDR2 sequences are LGHNA and YSLEER. V shed 0 bases, J shed 3 bases, and the junction held 5 bases outside the gene matches.

This clone was seen just once. V usage is TRBV5-1 and J usage is TRBJ2-7, with a possible D match to TRBD1 (7 bases). Deletions cut 3 bases from V and 7 bases from J, with 26 bases between. The germline CDR1 and CDR2 sequences are SGHRS and YFSETQ. The CDR3 contains 17 residues. The CDR3 reads CASSSSPLRQGAGEQYF. CDR3 nucleotides: TGCGCCAGCAGCTCCTCACCCCTCCGACAGGGTGCGGGGGAGCAGTACTTC.

The chain joins TRBV5-4 to TRBJ2-7; 8 bases align to TRBD1. With 1 base clipped from V and 3 bases from J, the junction kept 6 bases outside the gene matches. The CDR3 is 15 residues long. Germline CDR1 reads SGHNT; CDR2 reads YYREEE (reference sequence). In DNA form, the CDR3 reads TGTGCCAGCAGCTTGAAGGGACAGGAGGGCTACGAGCAGTACTTC. Translation: CASSLKGQEGYEQYF.

In DNA form, the CDR3 reads TGTGCCAGCAGCTTAGACGGGACAGGGGAGGATGAGCAGTTCTTC. This gives the protein CASSLDGTGEDEQFF. J is TRBJ2-1 and V is TRBV11-3, with 10 bases fitting TRBD1. Germline V CDR1 and CDR2: SGHNT, YENEEA. The CDR3 has 15 residues. J was trimmed by 8 bases and V by 0 bases; bases with no gene match: 4.

For the CDR3, the DNA is TGTGCCAGCACTCAAAAAGAGTACACTGAAGCTTTCTTT. As protein: CASTQKEYTEAFF. The V call is TRBV6-1, the J call TRBJ1-1; D unclear. Deletions cut 7 bases from V and 3 bases from J, with 12 bases between. This CDR3 contains 13 residues. Germline assignment: CDR1 MNHNS and CDR2 SASEGT.

This chain uses TRBV7-3 with TRBJ2-2; D unresolved. The length of the CDR3 is 12 residues. The V and J ends lost 9 bases and 3 bases respectively, with 8 bases between them. Germline V lookup: CDR1 SGHTA, CDR2 FQGTGA. CDR3 sequence (DNA): TGTGCCAGAAAACAGCACACCGGGGAGCTGTTTTTT. It is translated as CARKQHTGELFF.

V usage is TRBV6-5 and J usage is TRBJ2-7, with 8 nucleotides matching TRBD2. Germline CDR1 reads MNHEY; CDR2 reads SVGAGI. The ends lost 5 bases at V and 5 bases at J; junction bases unmatched: 5. CDR3 size: 13 residues. DNA of the CDR3: TGTGCCAGCAGTCTGAGCGGGAGTAACGAGCAGTACTTC. Protein sequence: CASSLSGSNEQYF.

The V call is TRBV4-2, the J call TRBJ2-4; D is possibly TRBD1 (7 bases). Per the germline V gene, CDR1 is LGHNA and CDR2 is YNFKEQ. Trimming cost V 0 bases and J 7 bases, with 13 bases left between them. CDR3 length equals 15 residues. The CDR3 DNA reads TGTGCCAGCAGCCAAGAAGTCCAGGGGGGTAACATTCAGTACTTC. Protein: CASSQEVQGGNIQYF.

The chain employs TRBV30 and TRBJ2-1; 9 bases map to TRBD2. V lost 5 bases, J lost 6 bases, and 5 bases stayed unmatched. Looked up from germline, CDR1 is GTSNPN and CDR2 is SVGIG (reference sequence). The CDR3 contains 13 residues. DNA for the CDR3: TGTGCCTGGTCTAGCGGGATCGCCAATGAGCAGTTCTTC. Translated, it gives CAWSSGIANEQFF.

This clone was counted a single time. The V gene is TRBV30, the J gene TRBJ2-2; D may be TRBD2 (6 bases). The germline gives CDR1 GTSNPN, CDR2 SVGIG (reference sequence). CDR3 length: 15 amino acids. V was cut by 2 bases and J by 5 bases, with 15 bases left in between. CDR3 sequence: CAWSFLDGGTGELFF. CDR3 in DNA: TGTGCCTGGAGTTTCCTGGACGGAGGGACCGGGGAGCTGTTTTTT.

The V call is TRBV28, the J call TRBJ1-4; D is undetermined. The CDR3 is 16 residues long. Trimming left V 4 bases short and J 4 bases short, with 16 bases between. Germline CDR1 reads MDHEN; CDR2 reads SYDVKM. The CDR3 coding sequence is TGTGCCAGCAGTTCGTATATACAGAGAAGTAATGAAAAACTGTTTTTT. Translated, it gives CASSSYIQRSNEKLFF.

The chain combines TRBV11-2 with TRBJ2-7, with 11 bases matching TRBD2. With V trimmed by 1 base and J by 6 bases, 8 bases remained unmatched. The length of the CDR3 is 16 residues. The germline V gene has CDR1 SGHAT and CDR2 FQNNGV. The CDR3 sequence is CASSLGRASGRSEQYF. The CDR3 coding sequence is TGTGCCAGCAGCTTAGGACGGGCTAGCGGGAGGAGCGAGCAGTACTTC.